This TCR beta chain is drawn from a study of T cell responses to AZD1222 COVID-19 vaccine. Study overall: Pooled together were second doses at about 4 or about 12 weeks.

CDR3 length equals 14 residues. Germline V gene lookup returns CDR1 SGHNT and CDR2 YYREEE (reference sequence). Between the trimmed V and J ends, which lost 0 bases and 0 bases, there was a span of 6 bases. A remark on this clone: No antigen is known for it.

Sequenced by immunoSEQ multiplex PCR; TCRdb stores in-frame clones only, minus some. The repertoire has some 110,000 clones, about 90% of them found once; the top ten carry around 1.5%. Study-wide results and limits: Of spike-specific TCRs, nearly half reportedly target regions left unmutated in variants.

The rearrangement links TRBV5-4 to TRBJ1-2, with D perhaps matching TRBD1 (5 bases). This receptor was identified in an adult in good health. The specimen was peripheral blood, collected on day 0 of AZD1222 vaccination. CDR3 in amino acids: CASSLGGANYGYTF. In DNA, the CDR3 is TGTGCCAGCAGCTTGGGAGGGGCTAACTATGGCTACACCTTC.